Listed below are T cell receptor beta chains from one sample, sequenced in a study of blood T cell repertoires in COVID-19. Some clones are missing from TCRdb's copy, which holds only in-frame ones; the method was immunoSEQ multiplex PCR. The sample lists around 190,000 clones, roughly 87% seen once, with approximately 8% in the top ten. The specimen sequenced was peripheral blood. Receptor source: a woman between 65 and 79 years old with COVID-19, enrolled during active disease. CDR3s include the opening cysteine and the closing phenylalanine or tryptophan. A D gene is named only where the DNA matches it firmly. Some rows mark clone size as missing; the rest say once, few, many or name a class of expanded clone.

clone_size,d_call,v_call,j_call,cdr3_aa,cdr3_nt
NA,TRBD1,TRBV18,TRBJ2-7,CASSPSRDRGIYEQYF,TGTGCCAGCTCACCAAGCCGGGACAGGGGAATCTACGAGCAGTACTTC
NA,NA,TRBV29-1,TRBJ1-2,CSVGIGGYGYTF,TGCAGCGTTGGGATAGGGGGCTATGGCTACACCTTC
NA,TRBD1,TRBV6-5,TRBJ2-1,CASSYSTRGLNEQFF,TGTGCCAGCAGTTACTCGACCAGGGGGCTGAATGAGCAGTTCTTC
NA,NA,TRBV28,TRBJ2-3,CASRPQGRSSTDTQYF,TGTGCCAGCAGGCCCCAGGGGCGGTCTTCCACAGATACGCAGTATTTT
few,NA,TRBV21-1,TRBJ2-3,CASTVTGITDTQYF,TGTGCCAGCACCGTAACAGGGATAACAGATACGCAGTATTTT
NA,TRBD1,TRBV27,TRBJ2-7,CASRKQGGGNEQYF,TGTGCCAGCAGGAAACAGGGGGGCGGGAACGAGCAGTACTTC
NA,TRBD2,TRBV7-2,TRBJ2-7,CASSLTGTSLREQYF,TGTGCCAGCAGCCTCACCGGGACTAGCCTACGCGAGCAGTACTTC
NA,TRBD1,TRBV5-1,TRBJ1-1,CASSLGTGNTEAFF,TGCGCCAGCAGCTTAGGGACAGGAAACACTGAAGCTTTCTTT
NA,NA,TRBV29-1,TRBJ1-1,CSARTDYTEAFF,TGCAGCGCTCGGACAGATTACACTGAAGCTTTCTTT
NA,NA,TRBV6-1,TRBJ1-4,CASSEFSGGLVTNEKLFF,TGTGCCAGCAGTGAATTTAGCGGGGGGCTGGTAACTAATGAAAAACTGTTTTTT
NA,TRBD2,TRBV18,TRBJ2-7,CASSPSAGEQYF,TGTGCCAGCTCACCCTCAGCGGGGGAGCAGTACTTC
NA,NA,TRBV5-1,TRBJ2-1,CASSLKTGWVNEQFF,TGCGCCAGCAGCTTGAAAACAGGGTGGGTCAATGAGCAGTTCTTC
NA,NA,TRBV2,TRBJ1-1,CASTPTGKNTEAFF,TGTGCCAGCACTCCTACAGGGAAGAACACTGAAGCTTTCTTT
NA,TRBD1,TRBV18,TRBJ2-7,CASSPSTGGREQYF,TGTGCCAGCTCACCCTCGACAGGGGGGAGGGAGCAGTACTTC
NA,TRBD1,TRBV18,TRBJ1-5,CASSPPLGTGPQPQHF,TGTGCCAGCTCACCACCCCTTGGGACAGGCCCCCAGCCCCAGCATTTT
NA,NA,TRBV5-6,TRBJ1-5,CASSLSGGQPQHF,TGTGCCAGCAGCTTGAGCGGAGGACAGCCCCAGCATTTT
NA,NA,TRBV6-5,TRBJ1-5,CASSYSSRERYQPQHF,TGTGCCAGCAGTTACTCCAGCAGGGAAAGGTATCAGCCCCAGCATTTT
once,NA,TRBV10-3,TRBJ2-7,CAISASKASESYEQYF,TGTGCCATCAGTGCCAGCAAGGCTAGCGAGAGCTACGAGCAGTACTTC
NA,TRBD2,TRBV27,TRBJ2-2,CASSLSGLAGGGGTGELFF,TGTGCCAGCAGTTTATCGGGACTAGCGGGAGGAGGGGGCACCGGGGAGCTGTTTTTT
NA,NA,TRBV12-3/TRBV12-4,TRBJ2-5,CASSLLEETQYF,TGTGCCAGCAGTTTATTGGAGGAGACCCAGTACTTC
NA,NA,TRBV5-4,TRBJ1-2,CASSLPGRATNYGYTF,TGTGCCAGCAGCTTACCGGGGAGGGCGACTAACTATGGCTACACCTTC
NA,TRBD2,TRBV7-8,TRBJ2-7,CASSLVGASGSFEQYF,TGTGCCAGCAGCTTAGTGGGTGCTAGCGGGAGTTTTGAGCAGTACTTC
NA,NA,TRBV5-5,TRBJ1-4,CASSLGRGPGEKLFF,TGTGCCAGCAGCTTGGGCAGGGGACCAGGTGAAAAACTGTTTTTT
NA,NA,TRBV10-3,TRBJ2-1,CAISEAGNNEQFF,TGTGCCATCAGTGAGGCGGGGAACAATGAGCAGTTCTTC
few,NA,TRBV12-5,TRBJ1-1,CASAMGGTEAFF,TGTGCTAGTGCGATGGGAGGGACTGAAGCTTTCTTT
NA,TRBD2,TRBV27,TRBJ2-7,CASSLRILAGEIPYEQYF,TGTGCCAGCAGTCTCCGAATACTAGCGGGAGAGATACCCTACGAGCAGTACTTC
NA,TRBD1,TRBV5-1,TRBJ1-2,CASSLGGQGYGYTF,TGCGCCAGCAGCTTGGGCGGACAGGGGTATGGCTACACCTTC
NA,NA,TRBV28,TRBJ1-2,CASSASDRDGYTF,TGTGCCAGCAGTGCCTCAGACAGAGACGGCTACACCTTC
once,TRBD1,TRBV7-6,TRBJ2-1,CASSSRQGYNEQFF,TGTGCCAGCAGCTCAAGACAGGGGTACAATGAGCAGTTCTTC
NA,NA,TRBV2,TRBJ1-4,CASRGAKDLNGKLFF,TGTGCCAGCAGGGGGGCCAAGGATTTAAACGGAAAACTGTTTTTT
NA,NA,TRBV29-1,TRBJ2-5,CSVERLGETQYF,TGCAGCGTTGAACGACTAGGGGAGACCCAGTACTTC
NA,TRBD2,TRBV15,TRBJ2-7,CATSRETSGYEQYF,TGTGCCACCAGCAGAGAGACTAGCGGGTACGAGCAGTACTTC
NA,NA,TRBV7-2,TRBJ2-7,CASSLWSRSYEQYF,TGTGCCAGCAGCTTATGGTCCAGATCCTACGAGCAGTACTTC
NA,NA,TRBV5-1,TRBJ1-6,CASSLGYAPQDNSPLHF,TGCGCCAGCAGCTTGGGTTACGCCCCTCAGGATAATTCACCCCTCCACTTT
NA,TRBD1,TRBV28,TRBJ1-1,CASSPGQGRAEAFF,TGTGCCAGCTCTCCGGGACAGGGGAGGGCTGAAGCTTTCTTT
once,NA,TRBV18,TRBJ2-2,CASSPSGKGTGELFF,TGTGCCAGCTCACCATCGGGGAAAGGCACCGGGGAGCTGTTTTTT
NA,NA,TRBV10-3,TRBJ2-6,CAITSGSGANVLTF,TGTGCCATCACTTCGGGCTCTGGGGCCAACGTCCTGACTTTC
NA,TRBD2,TRBV2,TRBJ2-7,CASIIAGGHEQYF,TGTGCCAGCATAATAGCGGGAGGGCACGAGCAGTACTTC
NA,NA,TRBV18,TRBJ2-1,CASSPPTGTEQFF,TGTGCCAGCTCACCACCCACAGGGACTGAGCAGTTCTTC
NA,TRBD1,TRBV7-9,TRBJ2-7,CASSFVGTASYEQYF,TGTGCCAGCAGCTTCGTTGGGACAGCTTCCTACGAGCAGTACTTC
NA,NA,TRBV18,TRBJ2-5,CASSPGQRQETQYF,TGTGCCAGCTCACCGGGACAACGGCAAGAGACCCAGTACTTC
NA,NA,TRBV28,TRBJ1-2,CASSSVYGYTF,TGTGCCAGCAGTTCGGTTTATGGCTACACCTTC
NA,NA,TRBV28,TRBJ2-6,CATFRGLAGANVLTF,TGTGCCACCTTCAGGGGTTTAGCTGGGGCCAACGTCCTGACTTTC
NA,NA,TRBV7-9,TRBJ1-2,CASSNTGRYGYTF,TGTGCCAGCAGTAATACAGGCCGCTATGGCTACACCTTC
NA,TRBD1,TRBV27,TRBJ1-5,CASSLQGTGRPNQPQHF,TGTGCCAGCAGTCTCCAAGGGACAGGGCGACCCAATCAGCCCCAGCATTTT
NA,TRBD1,TRBV7-2,TRBJ1-5,CASSWTTGFEPQHF,TGTGCCAGCAGCTGGACGACAGGGTTTGAGCCCCAGCATTTT
NA,TRBD2,TRBV5-6,TRBJ2-2,CASSPLGLAANTGELFF,TGTGCCAGCAGCCCTTTGGGACTAGCGGCGAACACCGGGGAGCTGTTTTTT
NA,NA,TRBV7-2,TRBJ1-3,CASSLKTASLSGNTIYF,TGTGCCAGCAGCTTGAAGACAGCAAGCCTCTCTGGAAACACCATATATTTT
NA,TRBD2,TRBV28,TRBJ2-7,CASRPSRGRFYEQYF,TGTGCCAGCAGGCCCTCCCGCGGGAGATTCTACGAGCAGTACTTC
NA,NA,TRBV7-2,TRBJ2-3,CASSFITDTQYF,TGTGCCAGCAGCTTTATTACTGATACGCAGTATTTT
NA,NA,TRBV18,TRBJ2-3,CASSRASSSTDTQYF,TGTGCCAGCTCCCGTGCCAGTTCTAGCACAGATACGCAGTATTTT
NA,TRBD1,TRBV14,TRBJ2-3,CASSAGQGGGTDTQYF,TGTGCCAGCAGCGCGGGACAGGGAGGGGGCACAGATACGCAGTATTTT